These 14 T cell receptor beta chains share one sample of origin, sequenced in a study of cytomegalovirus exposure and HLA in healthy donors. The PCR employed 60 Vbeta primers together with 13 Jbeta primers. Sequenced by immunoSEQ multiplex PCR; TCRdb stores in-frame clones only, minus some. The table has under 150,000 clones, about four fifths seen once. The sample was PBMCs. The origin of the receptors is a female donor in good health and CMV-seronegative.

V is TRBV25-1 and J is TRBJ2-7; possibly TRBD2 for D (6 bases). The V and J ends lost 3 bases and 3 bases respectively, with 12 bases between them. This CDR3 comprises 14 residues. The germline V gene encodes CDR1 MGHDK and CDR2 SYGVNS. In DNA form, the CDR3 reads TGTGCCAGCAGTGACCCCGGGGGAAACTACGAGCAGTACTTC. Translating gives CASSDPGGNYEQYF.

This chain links TRBV4-3 with TRBJ2-3; no definite D call. The CDR3 covers 13 residues. The V end was cut by 1 base, the J end by 6 bases, with 8 bases between. CDR1 is LGHNA and CDR2 is YSLEER in the germline V gene. The chain's CDR3 is CASSQGIRDTQYF. The DNA for the CDR3 is TGCGCCAGCAGCCAAGGTATCCGGGATACGCAGTATTTT.

This clone was seen only a few times. V is TRBV5-6 and J is TRBJ2-3, with D unresolved. CDR1 is SGHDT and CDR2 is YYEEEE in the germline V gene. This CDR3 is 15 amino acids long. The ends were cut back, 4 bases at V and 5 bases at J, with 17 bases in the middle. CDR3 sequence reads: CASSLYTNSGDTQYF. The CDR3 nucleotides are TGTGCCAGCAGCCTGTATACTAATTCCGGAGATACGCAGTATTTT.

V is TRBV6-1 and J is TRBJ2-1; 11 bases line up with TRBD2. CDR3 length equals 13 residues. Looked up from germline, CDR1 is MNHNS and CDR2 is SASEGT. Trimming took 10 bases from V and 6 from J; bases not matched to a gene: 5. The chain's CDR3 is CAISGRASNEQFF. CDR3 sequence (DNA): TGTGCCATTAGCGGGAGGGCCTCCAATGAGCAGTTCTTC.

The gene calls are TRBV5-4 and TRBJ2-2; a weak D match, TRBD1 (6 bases). CDR1 and CDR2 from the germline V gene are SGHNT and YYREEE (reference sequence). This CDR3 contains 14 residues. V gave up 2 bases and J gave up 4 bases, with 9 bases separating them. CDR3 in DNA: TGTGCCAGCAGCTTAATAGGGGGCACCGGGGAGCTGTTTTTT. The encoded protein is CASSLIGGTGELFF. Looking up the rest from reference TRBV5-4 and TRBJ2-2 gives the full variable domain: ETGVTQSPTHLIKTRGQQVTLRCSSQSGHNTVSWYQQALGQGPQFIFQYYREEENGRGNFPPRFSGLQFPNYSSELNVNALELDDSALYLCASSLIGGTGELFFGEGSRLTVL.

CDR3 nucleotide sequence: TGTGCCAGCAGCTTCGACAGGGGTACAGATACGCAGTATTTT. Translating it yields CASSFDRGTDTQYF. The genes are TRBV11-2 and TRBJ2-3, with 8 bases matching TRBD1. The V gene end was trimmed by 3 bases and the J gene end by 3 bases; junction bases not matched to a gene: 2. The CDR3 runs to 14 residues. Per the germline V gene, CDR1 is SGHAT and CDR2 is FQNNGV.

This clone was seen only a few times. The chain joins TRBV4-3 to TRBJ2-1; TRBD2 matches 10 bases. There are 16 residues in the CDR3. The V gene's germline CDR1 is LGHNA and CDR2 YSLEER. The V and J ends lost 4 bases and 4 bases, in that order; junction bases with no gene match: 7. In nucleotides, the CDR3 is TGCGCCAGCAGCCCCATTGGGACTAGCGAGTACAATGAGCAGTTCTTC. Residues: CASSPIGTSEYNEQFF.

This chain uses TRBV9 with TRBJ2-1; 7 bases are a match to TRBD2. There are 12 residues in the CDR3. The ends lost 3 bases at V and 13 bases at J; junction bases unmatched: 7. Germline V lookup: CDR1 SGDLS, CDR2 YYNGEE. CDR3 bases: TGTGCCAGCAGCGACAGGACTAGTGAACAGTTCTTC. This gives the protein CASSDRTSEQFF.

V gene TRBV7-2 combines with J gene TRBJ2-1; TRBD2 matches 9 bases. The V segment lost 1 base and the J segment 9 bases; nucleotides outside the gene matches: 4. Germline-derived CDR1 and CDR2 are SGHTA and FQGNSA. CDR3 size: 14 residues. CDR3 loop: CASSLGAGGGEQFF. DNA of the CDR3: TGTGCCAGCAGCTTAGGAGCGGGGGGTGGTGAGCAGTTCTTC. Full variable domain (rest looked up from reference TRBV7-2 and TRBJ2-1): GAGVSQSPSNKVTEKGKDVELRCDPISGHTALYWYRQSLGQGLEFLIYFQGNSAPDKSGLPSDRFSAERTGGSVSTLTIQRTQQEDSAVYLCASSLGAGGGEQFFGPGTRLTVL.

V usage is TRBV5-1 and J usage is TRBJ1-2, with 9 bases lining up with TRBD1. The CDR3 loop spans 15 amino acids. Looked up from germline, CDR1 is SGHRS and CDR2 is YFSETQ. The V segment lost 3 bases and the J segment 2 bases; nucleotides outside the gene matches: 5. CDR3 amino acids: CASSSQTGGNYGYTF. For the CDR3, the DNA is TGCGCCAGCAGCTCCCAGACAGGGGGAAACTATGGCTACACCTTC.

V usage is TRBV19 and J usage is TRBJ2-7, with D possibly matching TRBD1 (5 bases). Per the germline V gene, CDR1 is LNHDA and CDR2 is SQIVND (reference sequence). There are 14 residues in the CDR3. The V and J ends lost 3 bases and 0 bases respectively, with 9 bases between them. The CDR3 coding sequence is TGTGCCAGTAGTATCAGGGCAAGCTCCTACGAGCAGTACTTC. Protein product: CASSIRASSYEQYF. The full variable domain, in which reference TRBV19 and TRBJ2-7 provide the parts outside the CDR3, is DGGITQSPKYLFRKEGQNVTLSCEQNLNHDAMYWYRQDPGQGLRLIYYSQIVNDFQKGDIAEGYSVSREKKESFPLTVTSAQKNPTAFYLCASSIRASSYEQYFGPGTRLTVT.

For the CDR3, the DNA is TGTGCCAGCAGCTTAGGGGTGACTAGCGCTAGCTACGAGCAGTACTTC. As protein: CASSLGVTSASYEQYF. The chain is built from TRBV7-2 and TRBJ2-7; TRBD2 matches 8 bases. Germline V lookup: CDR1 SGHTA, CDR2 FQGNSA. J was trimmed by 3 bases and V by 1 base; bases with no gene match: 8. This CDR3 is 16 amino acids long.

This clone was picked up one time. The J gene is TRBJ1-1, the V gene TRBV7-2, with 7 bases that match TRBD1. CDR3 length: 13 residues. Germline V CDR1 and CDR2: SGHTA, FQGNSA. The V segment lost 0 bases and the J segment 7 bases; nucleotides outside the gene matches: 2. The CDR3 DNA is TGTGCCAGCAGCTTAGCCGGGGACAGTGAAGCTTTCTTT. It encodes CASSLAGDSEAFF.

The rearrangement joins TRBV25-1 to TRBJ2-7, with D uncertain. V gave up 4 bases and J gave up 7 bases, with 8 bases separating them. This CDR3 region has 11 residues. Germline lookup yields CDR1 MGHDK and CDR2 SYGVNS. CDR3 amino acids: CASSVSREQYF. CDR3 in DNA: TGTGCCAGCAGTGTCTCTCGGGAGCAGTACTTC.